Below are 25 T cell receptor beta chains sequenced from a single sample in a study of blood T cell repertoires in COVID-19. Repertoires were generated with immunoSEQ multiplex PCR, while TCRdb's copy carries only in-frame clones and drops some. The top ten hold 1.5% of the sample, which has about 260,000 clones, 84% seen once. Input material: peripheral blood. The source of these receptors is a woman aged 35 to 49 who had recovered from COVID-19.

V usage is TRBV28 and J usage is TRBJ2-2; 10 positions match TRBD2. The germline gives CDR1 MDHEN, CDR2 SYDVKM. The CDR3 runs 16 residues. Trimming took 8 bases from V and 7 from J; bases not matched to a gene: 13. This CDR3 reads CASLAGTSVYNGELFF. The CDR3 DNA sequence: TGTGCCAGCCTGGCCGGGACTAGCGTATACAACGGGGAGCTGTTTTTT.

This chain uses TRBV5-1 with TRBJ1-6; D ambiguous. With 0 bases removed from V and 8 bases from J, the gap between germline ends came to 18 bases. Per germline, CDR1 SGHRS and CDR2 YFSETQ. The CDR3 is 17 amino acids. The CDR3, as DNA: TGCGCCAGCAGCTTGGTCCCGGGAGCTTCGTGGGATTCACCCCTCCACTTT. This sequence encodes CASSLVPGASWDSPLHF.

The chain's CDR3 is CSARETPGQYF. The CDR3 coding sequence is TGCAGTGCTAGAGAGACCCCGGGGCAGTACTTC. The chain joins TRBV20-1 to TRBJ2-7; D not resolved. CDR1 and CDR2 (germline): DFQATT, SNEGSKA (reference sequence). Trimming stripped 0 bases from V and 9 bases from J, with 9 bases between. The CDR3 is made up of 11 amino acids.

This chain links TRBV6-1 with TRBJ1-1; TRBD1 aligns across 10 bases. CDR1 is MNHNS, CDR2 SASEGT, per germline. This CDR3 is 16 amino acids long. Losses at the gene ends were 4 bases for V and 0 bases for J; bases not matched to a gene: 5. Here the CDR3 reads CASSAEDRGLNTEAFF. The CDR3 coding sequence is TGTGCCAGCAGTGCCGAAGACAGGGGGCTGAACACTGAAGCTTTCTTT.

V is TRBV30 and J is TRBJ2-5; the match to TRBD2 covers 11 bases. Looked up from germline, CDR1 is GTSNPN and CDR2 is SVGIG (reference sequence). This CDR3 contains 13 residues. The CDR3 sequence: CAITRLAGETQYF. In nucleotides, the CDR3 is TGTGCAATAACCCGACTAGCGGGGGAGACCCAGTACTTC.

This chain connects TRBV19 to TRBJ2-1, with 8 bases fitting TRBD1. J was trimmed by 4 bases and V by 0 bases; bases with no gene match: 5. The length of the CDR3 is 16 residues. Germline lookup yields CDR1 LNHDA and CDR2 SQIVND (reference sequence). CDR3 loop: CASSIDDRGVYNEQFF. The CDR3 DNA is TGTGCCAGTAGTATAGATGACAGGGGCGTATACAATGAGCAGTTCTTC. The whole variable domain, remainder taken from reference TRBV19 and TRBJ2-1, is DGGITQSPKYLFRKEGQNVTLSCEQNLNHDAMYWYRQDPGQGLRLIYYSQIVNDFQKGDIAEGYSVSREKKESFPLTVTSAQKNPTAFYLCASSIDDRGVYNEQFFGPGTRLTVL.

This sequence joins TRBV5-1 and TRBJ1-6; 8 bases are a match to TRBD1. The germline V gene encodes CDR1 SGHRS and CDR2 YFSETQ. Germline trimming cut 5 bases from V and 5 bases from J; bases unmatched to any gene: 3. The CDR3 extends over 14 amino acids. CDR3 DNA: TGCGCCAGCAGTCGGGGACAGGATAATTCACCCCTCCACTTT. It translates to CASSRGQDNSPLHF.

The table lists this clone with a count of one. Here the CDR3 DNA reads TGTGCCAGCAGTGAAGGAAAGGGGAGGAGCTATGGCTACACCTTC. Its translation: CASSEGKGRSYGYTF. This chain links TRBV6-1 with TRBJ1-2; tentatively, D is TRBD1 (5 bases). CDR3 size: 15 residues. Germline loops: CDR1 MNHNS, CDR2 SASEGT. Trimming shortened V by 1 base and J by 4 bases, and 13 bases separated the two germline ends.

The V and J genes are TRBV3-1 (or the pseudogene TRBV3-2) and TRBJ2-5, with 7 bases aligning to TRBD1. The length of the CDR3 is 14 residues. With V trimmed by 2 bases and J by 3 bases, 3 bases remained unmatched. CDR1 and CDR2 from the germline V gene are LGHDT and YNNKEL (reference sequence). CDR3 DNA: TGTGCCAGCAGCCAACAACAGGGGAAAGAGACCCAGTACTTC. Translation: CASSQQQGKETQYF.

The chain links TRBV3-1 (or the pseudogene TRBV3-2) to TRBJ2-3, with D tentatively TRBD1 (6 bases). In germline, CDR1 is LGHDT, CDR2 YNNKEL (reference sequence). This CDR3 has 14 residues. V was shortened by 4 bases and J by 3 bases, with 11 bases between the two germline ends. CDR3 loop: CASSPGTPTDTQYF. The DNA of the CDR3 is TGTGCCAGCAGCCCTGGGACACCGACAGATACGCAGTATTTT.

This clone was observed a few times. The gene calls are TRBV6-5 and TRBJ1-5, with TRBD1 as a possible D gene (5 bases). Germline CDR1 is MNHEY and CDR2 is SVGAGI. V gave up 4 bases and J gave up 9 bases, with 16 bases separating them. The CDR3 runs to 14 residues. In DNA form, the CDR3 reads TGTGCCAGCAGTTCGGACATTCGGCATTCGCCCCAGCATTTT. It encodes CASSSDIRHSPQHF.

V is TRBV19 and J is TRBJ2-1; a weak D match, TRBD1 (6 bases). V was shortened by 7 bases and J by 0 bases, with 13 bases between the two germline ends. The CDR3 is made up of 15 amino acids. Germline V gives CDR1 LNHDA, CDR2 SQIVND (reference sequence). The CDR3 sequence: CASTPDSSSYNEQFF. The DNA of the CDR3 is TGTGCCAGTACCCCGGACAGTAGCTCCTACAATGAGCAGTTCTTC. The full variable domain, in which reference TRBV19 and TRBJ2-1 provide the parts outside the CDR3, is DGGITQSPKYLFRKEGQNVTLSCEQNLNHDAMYWYRQDPGQGLRLIYYSQIVNDFQKGDIAEGYSVSREKKESFPLTVTSAQKNPTAFYLCASTPDSSSYNEQFFGPGTRLTVL.

This chain uses TRBV18 with TRBJ1-1; 7 nucleotides align to TRBD1. Germline trimming cut 6 bases from V and 1 base from J; bases unmatched to any gene: 8. Germline V gives CDR1 KGHSH, CDR2 LQKENI. This CDR3 has 15 amino acids. This CDR3 reads CASSIRQGRNTEAFF. Written as DNA, the CDR3 is TGTGCCAGCTCGATTCGACAGGGACGGAACACTGAAGCTTTCTTT.

This chain joins TRBV28 and TRBJ2-7; possibly TRBD1 for D (5 bases). Germline CDR1 is MDHEN and CDR2 is SYDVKM. The CDR3 has 15 residues. Trimming took off 7 bases at V and 3 bases at J, with 19 bases between the two ends. The CDR3 DNA sequence: TGTGCCAGCACTTTCCAGGGAATTCCAAACTACGAGCAGTACTTC. Protein: CASTFQGIPNYEQYF.

The V gene is TRBV4-1, the J gene TRBJ2-7, with TRBD1 matching over 7 bases. Germline lookup yields CDR1 MGHRA and CDR2 YSYEKL. With 2 bases clipped from V and 6 bases from J, the junction kept 16 bases outside the gene matches. The CDR3 extends over 17 amino acids. CDR3 nucleotide sequence: TGCGCCAGCAGCCAAAATAACAGGGGCGCGTTTTCAGTCGAGCAGTACTTC. It yields the protein CASSQNNRGAFSVEQYF.

The rearrangement links TRBV19 to TRBJ1-2; weak D call: TRBD1 (6 bases). V lost 4 bases and J 7 bases, leaving 19 bases between the germline ends. Germline V gene sequence: CDR1 LNHDA, CDR2 SQIVND (reference sequence). CDR3 length: 15 residues. In DNA, the CDR3 is TGTGCCAGTAGTACGGACCTCGGACAGCGGGGTGGCTACACCTTC. Its protein is CASSTDLGQRGGYTF. The full variable domain, rest sourced from reference TRBV19 and TRBJ1-2, is DGGITQSPKYLFRKEGQNVTLSCEQNLNHDAMYWYRQDPGQGLRLIYYSQIVNDFQKGDIAEGYSVSREKKESFPLTVTSAQKNPTAFYLCASSTDLGQRGGYTFGSGTRLTVV.

This chain uses TRBV11-3 with TRBJ1-4, with D hard to call. Trimming stripped 4 bases from V and 0 bases from J, with 15 bases between. This CDR3 is 17 amino acids long. Germline loops: CDR1 SGHNT, CDR2 YENEEA. The CDR3 reads CASSSLRAGATNEKLFF. Here the CDR3 DNA reads TGTGCCAGCAGCTCCCTGCGAGCCGGTGCAACTAATGAAAAACTGTTTTTT. Combining the CDR3 with reference TRBV11-3 and TRBJ1-4 gives the whole variable domain EAGVVQSPRYKIIEKKQPVAFWCNPISGHNTLYWYLQNLGQGPELLIRYENEEAVDDSQLPKDRFSAERLKGVDSTLKIQPAELGDSAVYLCASSSLRAGATNEKLFFGSGTQLSVL.

DNA of the CDR3: TGCGCCAGCAGCTTGCCTACAGGGGGGGATACTGAAGCTTTCTTT. Translated: CASSLPTGGDTEAFF. The chain uses TRBV5-1 and TRBJ1-1; TRBD1 agrees at 8 bases. This CDR3 is 15 amino acids long. Germline CDR1 is SGHRS and CDR2 is YFSETQ. The V and J ends lost 1 base and 5 bases, in that order; junction bases with no gene match: 7.

Comments on this clone: Sequence at one end of the junction differs from germline and may be a read error. The rearrangement uses TRBV7-3 and TRBJ1-2; D remains unclear. Looked up from germline, CDR1 is SGHTA and CDR2 is FQGTGA. The CDR3 loop spans 15 amino acids. Here the CDR3 reads CASRFAVSPNYGYTF. Written as DNA, the CDR3 is TGTGCCAGCCGCTTTGCGGTCAGCCCTAACTATGGCTACACCTTC.

The chain uses TRBV20-1 and TRBJ1-2, with a weak D call TRBD1 (5 bases). Germline assignment: CDR1 DFQATT and CDR2 SNEGSKA (reference sequence). The CDR3 has 15 amino acids. V was clipped by 3 bases and J by 3 bases, with 17 bases between them. CDR3 amino acids: CSASRGMLWDYGYTF. CDR3 bases: TGCAGTGCTAGTAGGGGAATGCTGTGGGACTATGGCTACACCTTC.

The rearrangement links TRBV7-9 to TRBJ2-5, with a tentative D call TRBD1 (5 bases). Trimming removed 0 bases at V and 6 bases at J, with 17 bases between. The CDR3 loop spans 16 amino acids. Germline-derived CDR1 and CDR2 are SEHNR and FQNEAQ (reference sequence). CDR3 DNA sequence: TGTGCCAGCAGCTTAGCCGGGCAGGGTGTCGTTAAGACCCAGTACTTC. The encoded protein is CASSLAGQGVVKTQYF.

This clone was seen repeatedly, ten times or more. This chain uses TRBV24-1 with TRBJ2-3, with TRBD2 matching over 13 bases. The CDR3 covers 18 residues. The germline CDR1 and CDR2 sequences are KGHDR and SFDVKD. The V gene end was trimmed by 3 bases and the J gene end by 8 bases; junction bases not matched to a gene: 13. CDR3 coding DNA: TGTGCCACCAGTGATCCCCGGACTAGCGGGGGTAATATAGGTACGCAGTATTTT. Translation: CATSDPRTSGGNIGTQYF.

This clone came up once. V is TRBV10-3 and J is TRBJ1-4; 10 bases match TRBD1. J was trimmed by 8 bases and V by 3 bases; bases with no gene match: 9. The length of the CDR3 is 16 residues. CDR1 is ENHRY, CDR2 SYGVKD, per germline. The CDR3 protein is CAISDDAGTGDEKLFF. As DNA, the CDR3 is TGTGCCATCAGTGATGATGCTGGGACAGGGGACGAAAAACTGTTTTTT.

The V gene is TRBV28, the J gene TRBJ2-2; D may be TRBD2 (6 bases). The CDR3 spans 15 residues. Trimming took off 4 bases at V and 6 bases at J, with 15 bases between the two ends. Germline V lookup: CDR1 MDHEN, CDR2 SYDVKM. CDR3 sequence reads: CASSSTTRSAGELFF. The CDR3 DNA is TGTGCCAGCAGTTCTACGACTAGGTCGGCCGGGGAGCTGTTTTTT.

CDR3 protein: CASSPVIVQASNTGELFF. The CDR3 DNA reads TGTGCCAGCTCACCAGTTATTGTGCAGGCCTCGAACACCGGGGAGCTGTTTTTT. This sequence joins TRBV18 and TRBJ2-2; D uncertain. Germline CDR1 and CDR2: KGHSH and LQKENI. V dropped 2 bases and J dropped 0 bases, with 16 bases sitting between them. CDR3 length: 18 amino acids.